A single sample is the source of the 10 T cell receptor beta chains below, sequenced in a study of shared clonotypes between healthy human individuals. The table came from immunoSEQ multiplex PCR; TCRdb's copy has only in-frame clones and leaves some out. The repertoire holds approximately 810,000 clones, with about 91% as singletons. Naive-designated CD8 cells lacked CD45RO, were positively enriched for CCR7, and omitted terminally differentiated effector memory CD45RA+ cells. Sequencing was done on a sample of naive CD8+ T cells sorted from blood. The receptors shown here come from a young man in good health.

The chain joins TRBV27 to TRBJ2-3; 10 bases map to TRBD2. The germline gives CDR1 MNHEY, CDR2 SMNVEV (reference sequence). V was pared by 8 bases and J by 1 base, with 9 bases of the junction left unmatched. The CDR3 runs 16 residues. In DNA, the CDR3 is TGTGCCAGCGGGGGTGGTGGGACTAGCGGCACAGATACGCAGTATTTT. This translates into CASGGGGTSGTDTQYF.

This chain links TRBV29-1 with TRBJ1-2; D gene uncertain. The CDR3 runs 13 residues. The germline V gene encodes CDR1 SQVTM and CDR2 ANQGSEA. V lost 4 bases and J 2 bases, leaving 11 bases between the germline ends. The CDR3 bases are TGCAGCGTTGTTGAAGGATCCAACTATGGCTACACCTTC. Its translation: CSVVEGSNYGYTF.

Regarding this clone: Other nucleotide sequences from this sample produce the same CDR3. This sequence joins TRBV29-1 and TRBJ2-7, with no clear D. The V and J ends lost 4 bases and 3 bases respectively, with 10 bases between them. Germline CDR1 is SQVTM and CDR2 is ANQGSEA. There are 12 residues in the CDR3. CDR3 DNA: TGCAGCGTTGTAGGGTCCAGCTACGAGCAGTACTTC. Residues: CSVVGSSYEQYF.

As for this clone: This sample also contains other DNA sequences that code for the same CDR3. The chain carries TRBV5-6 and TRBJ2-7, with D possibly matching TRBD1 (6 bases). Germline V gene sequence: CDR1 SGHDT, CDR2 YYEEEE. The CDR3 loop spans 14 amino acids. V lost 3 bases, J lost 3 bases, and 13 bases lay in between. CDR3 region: CASSSGTGSYEQYF. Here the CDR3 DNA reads TGTGCCAGCAGCTCAGGAACAGGGAGCTACGAGCAGTACTTC. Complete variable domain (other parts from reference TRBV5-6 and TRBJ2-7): DAGVTQSPTHLIKTRGQQVTLRCSPKSGHDTVSWYQQALGQGPQFIFQYYEEEERQRGNFPDRFSGHQFPNYSSELNVNALLLGDSALYLCASSSGTGSYEQYFGPGTRLTVT.

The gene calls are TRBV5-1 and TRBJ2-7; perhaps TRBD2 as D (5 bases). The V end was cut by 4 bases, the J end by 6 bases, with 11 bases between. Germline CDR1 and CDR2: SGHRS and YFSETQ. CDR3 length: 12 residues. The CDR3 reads CASSDGLLEQYF. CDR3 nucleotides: TGCGCCAGCAGCGATGGACTCCTCGAGCAGTACTTC.

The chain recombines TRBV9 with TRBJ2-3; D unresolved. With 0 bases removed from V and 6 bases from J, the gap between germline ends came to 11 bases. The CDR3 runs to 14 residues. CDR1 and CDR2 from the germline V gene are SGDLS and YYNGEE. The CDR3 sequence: CASSVGRPKDTQYF. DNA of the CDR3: TGTGCCAGCAGCGTAGGCAGACCCAAGGATACGCAGTATTTT.

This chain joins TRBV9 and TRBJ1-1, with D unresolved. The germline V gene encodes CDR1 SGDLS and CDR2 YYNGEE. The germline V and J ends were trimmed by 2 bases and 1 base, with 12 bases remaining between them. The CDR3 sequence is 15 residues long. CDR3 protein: CASSVGVMGNTEAFF. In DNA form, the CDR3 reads TGTGCCAGCAGCGTGGGTGTTATGGGGAACACTGAAGCTTTCTTT.

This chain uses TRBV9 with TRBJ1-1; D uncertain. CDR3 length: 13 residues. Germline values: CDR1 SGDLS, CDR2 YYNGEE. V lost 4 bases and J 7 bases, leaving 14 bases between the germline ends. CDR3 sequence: CASSPQVSSEAFF. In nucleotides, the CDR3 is TGTGCCAGCAGCCCTCAAGTCTCAAGTGAAGCTTTCTTT.

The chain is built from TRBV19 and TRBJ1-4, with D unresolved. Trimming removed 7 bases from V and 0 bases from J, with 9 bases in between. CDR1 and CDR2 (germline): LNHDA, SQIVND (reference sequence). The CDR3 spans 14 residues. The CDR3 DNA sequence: TGTGCCAGTACGGGGTTGGCAACTAATGAAAAACTGTTTTTT. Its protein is CASTGLATNEKLFF.

The CDR3: CASSLGPATYEQYF. The CDR3 nucleotides read TGTGCCAGCAGCCTGGGACCGGCTACCTACGAGCAGTACTTC. This chain connects TRBV5-4 to TRBJ2-7; D is tentatively TRBD1 or TRBD2 (5 bases each). Trimming took off 4 bases at V and 2 bases at J, with 13 bases between the two ends. There are 14 residues in the CDR3. CDR1 SGHNT and CDR2 YYREEE come from the germline V gene (reference sequence).